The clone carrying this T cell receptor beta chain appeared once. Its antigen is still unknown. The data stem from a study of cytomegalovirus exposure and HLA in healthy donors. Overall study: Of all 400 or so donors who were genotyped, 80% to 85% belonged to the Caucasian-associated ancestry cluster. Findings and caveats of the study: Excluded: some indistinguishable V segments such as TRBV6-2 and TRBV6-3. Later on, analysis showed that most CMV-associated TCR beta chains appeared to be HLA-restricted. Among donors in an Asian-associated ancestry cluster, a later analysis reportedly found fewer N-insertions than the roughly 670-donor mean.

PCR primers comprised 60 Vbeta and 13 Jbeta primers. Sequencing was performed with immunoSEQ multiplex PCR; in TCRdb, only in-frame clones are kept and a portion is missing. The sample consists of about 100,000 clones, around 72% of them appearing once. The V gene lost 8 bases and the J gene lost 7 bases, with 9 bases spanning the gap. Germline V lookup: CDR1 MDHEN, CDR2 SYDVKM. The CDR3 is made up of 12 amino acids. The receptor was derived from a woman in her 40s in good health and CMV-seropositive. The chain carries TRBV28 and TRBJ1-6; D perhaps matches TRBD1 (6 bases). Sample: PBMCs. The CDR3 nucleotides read TGTGCCAGCGTCAGGGGCAATTCACCCCTCCACTTT. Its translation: CASVRGNSPLHF.